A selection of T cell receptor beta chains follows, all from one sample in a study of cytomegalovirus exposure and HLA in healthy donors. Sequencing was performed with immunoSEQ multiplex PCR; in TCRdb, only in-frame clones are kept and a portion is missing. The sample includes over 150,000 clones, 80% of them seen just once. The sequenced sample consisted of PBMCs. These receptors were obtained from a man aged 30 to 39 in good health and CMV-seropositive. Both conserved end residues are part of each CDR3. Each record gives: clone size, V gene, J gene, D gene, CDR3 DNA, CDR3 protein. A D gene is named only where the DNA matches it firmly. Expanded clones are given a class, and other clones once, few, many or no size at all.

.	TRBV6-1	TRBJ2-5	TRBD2	TGTGCCAGCAGTGAAACTAGCGGGGGGTCGGCGACCCAGTACTTC	CASSETSGGSATQYF
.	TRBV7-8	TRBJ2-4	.	TGTGCCAGCAGCTCCAAAGCGACAGATCCCACTATCAAAAACATTCAGTACTTC	CASSSKATDPTIKNIQYF
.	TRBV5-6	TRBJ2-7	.	TGTGCCAGCAGCTTGGACGATGCGGGGGAGCAGTACTTC	CASSLDDAGEQYF
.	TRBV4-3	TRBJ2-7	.	TGCGCCAGCAGCCCCCTGGGGGGACAGAGATTCTACGAGCAGTACTTC	CASSPLGGQRFYEQYF
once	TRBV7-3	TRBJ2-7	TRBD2	TGTGCCAGCAGCTTAATTGCGGGAGGGTACGAGCAGTACTTC	CASSLIAGGYEQYF
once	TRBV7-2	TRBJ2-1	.	TGTGCCAGCAGCTACGCTGGCATTGGTGAGCAGTTCTTC	CASSYAGIGEQFF
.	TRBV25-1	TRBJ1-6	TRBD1	TGTGCCAGCAGCTCCCCGGGACAGGGTGGGTCACCCCTCCACTTT	CASSSPGQGGSPLHF
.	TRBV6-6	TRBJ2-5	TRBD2	TGTGCCAGCACTTTACTAGCGGGAGAGACCCAGTACTTC	CASTLLAGETQYF
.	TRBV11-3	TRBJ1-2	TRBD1	TGTGCCAGCCGAAACAGGGGATCAGATGGCTACACCTTC	CASRNRGSDGYTF
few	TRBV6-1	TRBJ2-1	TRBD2	TGTGCCAGCAGTGAAAATGCGGCGGGAGGGTCGGATGAGCAGTTCTTC	CASSENAAGGSDEQFF
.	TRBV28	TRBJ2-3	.	TGTGCCAGCAGTCCCCCTAGGGATACGCAGTATTTT	CASSPPRDTQYF
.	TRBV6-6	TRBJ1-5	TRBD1	TGTGCCAGCAGGCCCGGGACAGGGGCTTATCAGCCCCAGCATTTT	CASRPGTGAYQPQHF
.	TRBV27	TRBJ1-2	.	TGTGCCAGCAGTTCTACCGGGCTCTGGGAGGGAAACTATGGCTACACCTTC	CASSSTGLWEGNYGYTF
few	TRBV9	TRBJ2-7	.	TGTGCCAGCAGCCCGGCCCGGGGGGCGGGACACGAGCAGTACTTC	CASSPARGAGHEQYF
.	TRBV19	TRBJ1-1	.	TGTGCCAGTAGTATAGGTTCCTCGAACACTGAAGCTTTCTTT	CASSIGSSNTEAFF
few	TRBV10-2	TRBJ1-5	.	TGCGCCGGGGGGGACATTAAGCCCCAGCATTTT	CAGGDIKPQHF
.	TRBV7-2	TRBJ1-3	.	TGTGCCAGCAGCTTAGGGCCGGGAGGCTCTGGAAACACCATATATTTT	CASSLGPGGSGNTIYF
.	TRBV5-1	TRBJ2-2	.	TGCGCCAGCAGCCCTTCGAACACCGGGGAGCTGTTTTTT	CASSPSNTGELFF
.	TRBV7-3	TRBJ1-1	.	TGTGCCAGCAGCCAAAGTGCGGACACTGAAGCTTTCTTT	CASSQSADTEAFF
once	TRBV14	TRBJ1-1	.	TGTGCCAGCAGCCCGGAACCTGAAGCGGGACACATCTTAAAGGGGACTGAAGCTTTCTTT	CASSPEPEAGHILKGTEAFF
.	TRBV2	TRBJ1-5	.	TGTGCCAGCAGGACGGAGAGCAATCAGCCCCAGCATTTT	CASRTESNQPQHF
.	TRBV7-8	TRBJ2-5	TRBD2	TGTGCCAGCAGCTTAGAGGGACTAAGGTTTTTAGAGACCCAGTACTTC	CASSLEGLRFLETQYF
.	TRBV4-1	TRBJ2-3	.	TGCGCCAGCAGCCAAGAGAGTGGTACGCAGTATTTT	CASSQESGTQYF
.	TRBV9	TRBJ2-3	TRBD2	TGTGCCAGCAGCGCCAGACTAGCGGGAGATACGCAGTATTTT	CASSARLAGDTQYF
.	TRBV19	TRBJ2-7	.	TGTGCCAGTAGTATCTCACGAGAGGGAAACGAGCAGTACTTC	CASSISREGNEQYF
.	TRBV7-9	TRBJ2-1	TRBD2	TGTGCCACCCGAAGCGGGGGGGCGGGCAATGAGCAGTTCTTC	CATRSGGAGNEQFF
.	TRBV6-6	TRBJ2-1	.	TGTGCCAGCAGTTACGACCCGAGGACAACCGAGCAGTTCTTC	CASSYDPRTTEQFF
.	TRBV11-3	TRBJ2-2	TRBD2	TGTGCCAGCAGCTCTGGACTAGCGGGAGTCTCTTCCGGGGAGCTGTTTTTT	CASSSGLAGVSSGELFF
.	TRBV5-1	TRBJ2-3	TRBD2	TGCGCCAGCAGCAGATGGGCTAGCGGGCTCCCAGATACGCAGTATTTT	CASSRWASGLPDTQYF
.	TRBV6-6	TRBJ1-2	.	TGTGCCAGCAGTTACACGGGCAGGGCTTACTATGGCTACACCTTC	CASSYTGRAYYGYTF
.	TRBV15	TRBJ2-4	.	TGTGCCACCAGCAGACTGGGCCCCGCCGGGGACTTC	CATSRLGPAGDF
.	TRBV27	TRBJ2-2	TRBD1	TGTGCCAGCAGTTTTCTGGCAGGGGGCACCGGGGAGCTGTTTTTT	CASSFLAGGTGELFF
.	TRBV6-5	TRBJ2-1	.	TGTGCCAGCAGTTACTTGGACTCTTACAATGAGCAGTTCTTC	CASSYLDSYNEQFF
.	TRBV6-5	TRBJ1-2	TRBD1	TGTGCCAGCAGTTCCGGGACAGGGAGAAGAGGGTTCTTC	CASSSGTGRRGFF
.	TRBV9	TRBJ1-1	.	TGTGCCAGCAGCCTTACGGACGGGGGCACTGAAGCTTTCTTT	CASSLTDGGTEAFF
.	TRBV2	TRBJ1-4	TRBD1	TGTGCCAGCAACCCTTTGAGGGGGCCTCAGGAAAAACTGTTTTTT	CASNPLRGPQEKLFF
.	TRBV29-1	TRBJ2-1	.	TGCAGCGTTGCTTACAATGAGCAGTTCTTC	CSVAYNEQFF
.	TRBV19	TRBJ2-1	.	TGTGCCAGTAGCTCACTAGGTGGCAATGAGCAGTTCTTC	CASSSLGGNEQFF
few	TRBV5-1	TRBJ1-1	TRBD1	TGCGCCAGCAGCTTGGAGGACAGGCCGAACACTGAAGCTTTCTTT	CASSLEDRPNTEAFF
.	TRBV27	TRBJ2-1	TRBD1	TGTGCCAGCAGTCCGCAACCACCCGGGACAGGGGAGCAGTTCTTC	CASSPQPPGTGEQFF
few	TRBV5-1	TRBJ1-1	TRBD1	TGCGCCAGCAGCTTGCAGACAGGGAAGAACACTGAAGCTTTCTTT	CASSLQTGKNTEAFF